The next 14 T cell receptor beta chains were all read from a single sample in a study of CD8 T cells in Susac syndrome. RNA was extracted with the RNeasy kit, and a quantity of roughly 0.5 to 1 ug was reverse transcribed using random hexamers. TCRdb fed the immunoSEQ multiplex PCR reads into MiXCR, producing one record per CDR3 protein. The sample consists of about 77,000 distinct CDR3 sequences, about 92% of them appearing once. Sequencing was carried out using CD4+ T cells from PBMCs. The receptor set was obtained from a human donor with Susac syndrome.

V gene TRBV28 combines with J gene TRBJ1-5, with D possibly TRBD1 on 6 matching bases. The germline V and J ends were trimmed by 4 bases and 2 bases, with 12 bases remaining between them. CDR3 length: 15 amino acids. Germline loops: CDR1 MDHEN, CDR2 SYDVKM. The CDR3: CASSWGAEGNQPQHF. CDR3 DNA sequence: TGTGCCAGCAGTTGGGGGGCAGAGGGCAATCAGCCCCAGCATTTT.

The chain links TRBV20-1 to TRBJ2-3; D gene ambiguous. The CDR3 consists of 13 residues. The V gene lost 4 bases and the J gene lost 2 bases, with 10 bases spanning the gap. Per germline, CDR1 DFQATT and CDR2 SNEGSKA (reference sequence). CDR3 DNA sequence: TGCAGTGCTATTATCCACCCCACAGATACGCAGTATTTT. Its translation: CSAIIHPTDTQYF.

This chain connects TRBV6-1 to TRBJ2-7, with D unresolved. CDR1 is MNHNS, CDR2 SASEGT, per germline. CDR3 length: 14 residues. Trimming stripped 2 bases from V and 0 bases from J, with 8 bases between. The CDR3 loop reads CASSERQISYEQYF. The CDR3 DNA is TGTGCCAGCAGTGAAAGGCAGATCTCCTACGAGCAGTACTTC.

This chain connects TRBV12-3 or TRBV12-4 to TRBJ2-1, with 12 bases aligning to TRBD2. Germline trimming cut 2 bases from V and 5 bases from J; bases unmatched to any gene: 1. This CDR3 is 15 amino acids long. The DNA for the CDR3 is TGTGCCAGCAGTTTAAGACTAGCGGGGGACAATGAGCAGTTCTTC. This codes for CASSLRLAGDNEQFF.

The chain links TRBV19 to TRBJ2-7; the D gene could be TRBD1 or TRBD2 (5 bases each). V was clipped by 9 bases and J by 3 bases, with 15 bases between them. Germline-derived CDR1 and CDR2 are LNHDA and SQIVND (reference sequence). The CDR3 has 13 amino acids. The CDR3 loop reads CASAKGRHYEQYF. In DNA, the CDR3 is TGTGCCAGCGCCAAGGGACGGCACTACGAGCAGTACTTC.

The chain joins TRBV18 to TRBJ1-6; D not resolved. V was clipped by 6 bases and J by 7 bases, with 19 bases between them. CDR1 is KGHSH, CDR2 LQKENI, per germline. The CDR3 spans 16 residues. The CDR3 region has the DNA TGTGCCAGCTCCGACCAAGGCCCGTCCCCCAATTCACCCCTCCACTTT. It codes for CASSDQGPSPNSPLHF.

This chain uses TRBV19 with TRBJ2-2, with a tentative D call TRBD1 (6 bases). CDR1 and CDR2 from the germline V gene are LNHDA and SQIVND (reference sequence). CDR3 length: 16 amino acids. Trimming shortened V by 3 bases and J by 5 bases, and 16 bases separated the two germline ends. Here the CDR3 reads CASSIRTVYRTGELFF. The CDR3 nucleotides are TGTGCCAGTAGTATTCGGACAGTATATCGAACCGGGGAGCTGTTTTTT.

This clonotype showed up just a few times. CDR3 region: CASSPPSGSQETQYF. The DNA of the CDR3 is TGTGCCAGCTCACCACCTAGCGGGAGTCAAGAGACCCAGTACTTC. The chain has TRBV18 and TRBJ2-5, with 9 bases that match TRBD2. CDR3 length equals 15 residues. Germline V gene lookup returns CDR1 KGHSH and CDR2 LQKENI. Losses at the gene ends were 0 bases for V and 2 bases for J; bases not matched to a gene: 1. Drawing the rest from reference TRBV18 and TRBJ2-5, the complete variable domain is NAGVMQNPRHLVRRRGQEARLRCSPMKGHSHVYWYRQLPEEGLKFMVYLQKENIIDESGMPKERFSAEFPKEGPSILRIQQVVRGDSAAYFCASSPPSGSQETQYFGPGTRLLVL.

V is TRBV25-1 and J is TRBJ2-1, with TRBD2 matching over 12 bases. J lost 7 bases, V lost 4 bases, and 17 bases had no gene match. Germline CDR1 is MGHDK and CDR2 is SYGVNS. This CDR3 is 19 amino acids long. CDR3 sequence reads: CASSALYGTSGPEWNEQFF. The CDR3 DNA is TGTGCCAGCAGTGCTCTATATGGGACTAGCGGGCCGGAGTGGAATGAGCAGTTCTTC.

The CDR3 protein is CASSFKRGGRYNEQFF. Written as DNA, the CDR3 is TGTGCCAGCAGTTTCAAGCGGGGGGGCCGCTACAATGAGCAGTTCTTC. The gene calls are TRBV12-3 or TRBV12-4 and TRBJ2-1; 10 nucleotides align to TRBD2. The CDR3 is 16 residues long. Trimming cost V 3 bases and J 3 bases; bases outside gene matches: 5.

The J gene is TRBJ2-5, the V gene TRBV7-9, with 10 nucleotides matching TRBD2. This CDR3 contains 17 residues. Losses at the gene ends were 3 bases for V and 2 bases for J; bases not matched to a gene: 9. Looked up from germline, CDR1 is SEHNR and CDR2 is FQNEAQ (reference sequence). As DNA, the CDR3 is TGTGCCAGCAGCTTCACCCGAGCGGGAGGGTTACAAGAGACCCAGTACTTC. This translates into CASSFTRAGGLQETQYF. Looking up the rest from reference TRBV7-9 and TRBJ2-5 gives the full variable domain: DTGVSQNPRHKITKRGQNVTFRCDPISEHNRLYWYRQTLGQGPEFLTYFQNEAQLEKSRLLSDRFSAERPKGSFSTLEIQRTEQGDSAMYLCASSFTRAGGLQETQYFGPGTRLLVL.

This clonotype came up once. The chain employs TRBV3-1 and TRBJ1-1; a possible D gene is TRBD1 (6 bases). The CDR3 runs to 12 residues. Trimming left V 4 bases short and J 11 bases short, with 14 bases between. Germline assignment: CDR1 LGHDT and CDR2 YNNKEL (reference sequence). The CDR3 loop is CASSPGTSSAFF. Here the CDR3 DNA reads TGTGCCAGCAGCCCAGGGACATCCTCCGCTTTCTTT.

CDR3 amino acids: CASSRGTKAAPQHF. The CDR3 nucleotides are TGTGCCAGCAGCCGTGGGACGAAGGCGGCGCCCCAGCATTTT. The V and J genes are TRBV6-2 or TRBV6-3 and TRBJ1-5; maybe TRBD1 (5 bases). Germline lookup yields CDR1 MNHEY and CDR2 SVGEGT. This CDR3 contains 14 residues. V lost 6 bases, J lost 9 bases, and 18 bases lay in between.

The J gene is TRBJ1-2, the V gene TRBV20-1; possible D gene TRBD1, 5 bases. The CDR3 length is 15 residues. Trimming left V 0 bases short and J 7 bases short, with 18 bases between. From germline, CDR1 is DFQATT and CDR2 SNEGSKA (reference sequence). The CDR3 protein is CSARDSPGGSSGYTF. The CDR3, as DNA: TGCAGTGCTAGAGATAGCCCGGGGGGATCTAGTGGCTACACCTTC.